The sequence of this TCR beta chain was determined in a study of CD8+ T cells in alopecia areata. Stated treatment: oral pan-JAK inhibitor, 5-10 mg twice daily. Investigators isolated RNA and reverse transcribed it into cDNA to act as the sequencing template. Generated by immunoSEQ multiplex PCR, the TCRdb table keeps only in-frame clones and is missing some. The data show about 200,000 clones, roughly two fifths seen once. Trimming took 8 bases from V and 6 from J; bases not matched to a gene: 4. The CDR3 has 12 residues. Looked up from germline, CDR1 is KGHSH and CDR2 is LQKENI. The V gene is TRBV18, the J gene TRBJ2-4; 7 positions agree with TRBD1. The sequencing used CD4+ T cells sorted from blood, collected between weeks 30 and 35, from a patient treated with tofacitinib. The clonotype originates from a human donor with alopecia areata. As DNA, the CDR3 is TGTGCCAGCCGAGGGACAGCAAACATTCAGTACTTC. It encodes CASRGTANIQYF.